Following are 24 T cell receptor beta chains from one sample sequenced in a study of T-cell reconstitution after alpha-beta-depleted transplantation in children. Using unique molecular identifiers, the investigators prepared the TCRbeta library. TCRdb re-called the PCR reads with MiXCR, one entry per CDR3 protein. This table holds 200,000 to 250,000 distinct CDR3 sequences, 8% to 9.5% found once. Sample: PBMCs from the stem cell graft donor, taken from the stem cell graft. The receptors originated from a human donor who donated a stem cell graft to a child with acute lymphoblastic leukemia.

This clonotype was counted at least ten times. V is TRBV30 and J is TRBJ2-7; the match to TRBD1 covers 8 bases. Germline lookup yields CDR1 GTSNPN and CDR2 SVGIG (reference sequence). J was trimmed by 6 bases and V by 2 bases; bases with no gene match: 6. This CDR3 is 13 amino acids long. CDR3 loop: CAWSMNRGSEQYF. For the CDR3, the DNA is TGTGCCTGGAGTATGAACAGGGGGTCCGAGCAGTACTTC. The full variable domain, in which reference TRBV30 and TRBJ2-7 provide the parts outside the CDR3, is SQTIHQWPATLVQPVGSPLSLECTVEGTSNPNLYWYRQAAGRGLQLLFYSVGIGQISSEVPQNLSASRPQDRQFILSSKKLLLSDSGFYLCAWSMNRGSEQYFGPGTRLTVT.

This clonotype was seen more than once but under ten times. The chain is built from TRBV25-1 and TRBJ2-5; maybe TRBD1 (5 bases). The germline V and J ends were trimmed by 2 bases and 4 bases, with 11 bases remaining between them. Germline CDR1 and CDR2: MGHDK and SYGVNS. The CDR3 has 14 amino acids. For the CDR3, the DNA is TGTGCCAGCAGTGAAGCAGGGCCAAGAGAGACCCAGTACTTC. This sequence encodes CASSEAGPRETQYF.

The chain is built from TRBV12-3 or TRBV12-4 and TRBJ2-1; D might be TRBD1 or TRBD2, each matching 5 bases. V was pared by 1 base and J by 9 bases, with 10 bases between. The CDR3 totals 13 residues. As DNA, the CDR3 is TGTGCCAGCAGTTTAGAGGGACGGGGTGAGCAGTTCTTC. Translating it yields CASSLEGRGEQFF.

This clonotype was observed many times. The V and J genes are TRBV10-3 and TRBJ1-1, with D possibly matching TRBD1 (5 bases). The germline V gene encodes CDR1 ENHRY and CDR2 SYGVKD. V lost 4 bases to trimming and J lost 1 base, with 13 bases between them. This CDR3 has 15 amino acids. The CDR3 sequence is CAISVSRGKNTEAFF. The CDR3 bases are TGTGCCATCAGTGTTTCACGGGGCAAGAACACTGAAGCTTTCTTT.

Many counts were recorded for this clonotype. V usage is TRBV10-1 and J usage is TRBJ2-3; D not resolved. Germline V CDR1 and CDR2: WNHNN, SYGVQD (reference sequence). Trimming pared 3 bases from V and 4 bases from J, leaving 8 bases between. The CDR3 extends over 13 amino acids. DNA for the CDR3: TGCGCCAGCAGTGATCCTCCCGCAGATACGCAGTATTTT. Translating it yields CASSDPPADTQYF.

The V and J genes are TRBV21-1 and TRBJ2-4; TRBD1 is the table's D call and was not checked against the DNA. TRBV21-1 is a recognized pseudogene. The CDR3 has 12 amino acids. The CDR3 spells CASSKGGRELYF. The CDR3 region has the DNA TGTGCCAGCAGCAAAGGGGGCAGAGAGCTGTACTTC.

The sample holds one count of this clonotype. The V and J genes are TRBV18 and TRBJ2-3, with D tentatively TRBD1 (6 bases). The CDR3 loop spans 14 amino acids. V lost 2 bases to trimming and J lost 6 bases, with 12 bases between them. CDR1 is KGHSH, CDR2 LQKENI, per germline. CDR3 amino acids: CASSPGGNSDTQYF. In DNA, the CDR3 is TGTGCCAGCTCACCAGGGGGCAATTCGGATACGCAGTATTTT.

This clonotype turned up a few times. The V gene is TRBV27, the J gene TRBJ1-1; D remains ambiguous. Germline CDR1 is MNHEY and CDR2 is SMNVEV (reference sequence). V shed 5 bases and J shed 2 bases, with 18 bases lying between them. The CDR3 has 16 amino acids. CDR3 in amino acids: CASSGRLGGPNTEAFF. CDR3 DNA sequence: TGTGCCAGCAGTGGGCGCCTAGGAGGGCCCAACACTGAAGCTTTCTTT.

This clonotype showed up just a few times. The chain couples TRBV4-1 to TRBJ1-1, with D unresolved. The CDR3 contains 15 residues. In germline, CDR1 is MGHRA, CDR2 YSYEKL. Trimming removed 0 bases at V and 7 bases at J, with 15 bases between. In nucleotides, the CDR3 is TGCGCCAGCAGCCAAGAGGGGTTGTGGAAGATTGAAGCTTTCTTT. This translates into CASSQEGLWKIEAFF.

The rearrangement uses TRBV11-2 and TRBJ2-1; 7 bases agree with TRBD1. The junction had 6 bases not matched to a gene; V was cut back by 3 bases and J by 1 base. In germline, CDR1 is SGHAT, CDR2 FQNNGV. This CDR3 region has 16 residues. This chain's CDR3 is CASSFQRGRSYNEQFF. Here the CDR3 DNA reads TGTGCCAGCAGCTTCCAGAGGGGGCGGTCCTACAATGAGCAGTTCTTC.

This clonotype showed up many times. The chain is built from TRBV5-6 and TRBJ1-2; D remains unclear. V lost 10 bases and J lost 8, with 9 bases in between. This CDR3 region has 9 residues. Germline V gives CDR1 SGHDT, CDR2 YYEEEE. The CDR3 region has the DNA TGTGCCCCCCCGGGGGGCTACACCTTC. Protein: CAPPGGYTF.

This chain uses TRBV29-1 with TRBJ1-1, with D maybe TRBD1 (6 bases). The V end lost 3 bases, the J end lost 0 bases, and 14 bases lay between the germline ends. There are 15 residues in the CDR3. Per germline, CDR1 SQVTM and CDR2 ANQGSEA. CDR3 residues: CSVDGRGGMNTEAFF. The CDR3, as DNA: TGCAGCGTTGACGGTCGAGGGGGGATGAACACTGAAGCTTTCTTT.

This rearrangement joins TRBV19 to TRBJ1-2, with D unresolved. V was shortened by 6 bases and J by 5 bases, with 10 bases between the two germline ends. The CDR3 consists of 12 residues. CDR1 is LNHDA and CDR2 is SQIVND in the germline V gene (reference sequence). In nucleotides, the CDR3 is TGTGCCAGTAGAATGAGTCTGTATGGCTACACCTTC. Translation gives CASRMSLYGYTF.

This clonotype has just a few counts. A read error may produce the germline difference seen at one junction end. This chain joins TRBV14 and TRBJ2-1; D is perhaps TRBD1 (6 bases). Germline loops: CDR1 SGHDN, CDR2 FVKESK. There are 11 residues in the CDR3. The CDR3, as DNA: TGTGCCAGCAGTAAATCGGCTAACAGGGTCTTC. This translates into CASSKSANRVF.

This clonotype was counted a few times. J is TRBJ2-2 and V is TRBV2; D perhaps matches TRBD2 (6 bases). Germline lookup yields CDR1 SNHLY and CDR2 FYNNEI. The V end lost 7 bases, the J end lost 5 bases, and 17 bases lay between the germline ends. This CDR3 is 15 amino acids long. As DNA, the CDR3 is TGTGCCAGCATGACCGCCAGGGCGGGAACCGGGGAGCTGTTTTTT. Its protein is CASMTARAGTGELFF.

This clonotype was counted between two and nine times. The CDR3 protein is CASSLGGQGMSNYGYTF. For the CDR3, the DNA is TGTGCCAGCAGCTTAGGAGGACAGGGAATGTCTAACTATGGCTACACCTTC. V gene TRBV7-9 combines with J gene TRBJ1-2, with 8 bases fitting TRBD1. The CDR3 runs 17 residues. CDR1 and CDR2 (germline): SEHNR, FQNEAQ (reference sequence). V gave up 1 base and J gave up 0 bases; unmatched junction bases: 7.

This clonotype was counted many times. The chain employs TRBV10-3 and TRBJ2-5; D may be TRBD1 (5 bases). The CDR3 totals 12 residues. V was clipped by 9 bases and J by 2 bases, with 10 bases between them. Germline loops: CDR1 ENHRY, CDR2 SYGVKD. CDR3 sequence reads: CAIRTNQETQYF. In DNA form, the CDR3 reads TGTGCCATACGGACAAATCAAGAGACCCAGTACTTC.

This clonotype has just a few counts. The CDR3: CASSSDGGGTNNEQFF. CDR3 DNA: TGTGCCAGCTCATCCGATGGCGGGGGGACGAACAATGAGCAGTTCTTC. The chain joins TRBV18 to TRBJ2-1; 8 bases line up with TRBD2. V lost 5 bases and J lost 5; bases outside the gene matches: 11. Looked up from germline, CDR1 is KGHSH and CDR2 is LQKENI. This CDR3 contains 16 residues.

This chain links TRBV5-1 with TRBJ2-1, with 9 bases identical to TRBD2. This CDR3 spans 16 amino acids. CDR1 is SGHRS, CDR2 YFSETQ, per germline. The junction had 10 bases not matched to a gene; V was cut back by 4 bases and J by 5 bases. In DNA form, the CDR3 reads TGCGCCAGCAGCCTAACCGGGACTAGCCGAAACAATGAGCAGTTCTTC. It encodes CASSLTGTSRNNEQFF.

V is TRBV4-2 and J is TRBJ2-3; D may be TRBD1 (5 bases). Deletions cut 1 base from V and 8 bases from J, with 10 bases between. Germline CDR1 LGHNA, CDR2 YNFKEQ. This CDR3 region has 13 residues. For the CDR3, the DNA is TGTGCCAGCAGCCAAGGGGGCCAGAGTACGCAGTATTTT. Translated, it gives CASSQGGQSTQYF.

The chain uses TRBV6-1 and TRBJ1-2; D unresolved. Between the trimmed V and J ends, which lost 7 bases and 3 bases, there was a span of 12 bases. The CDR3 has 13 residues. CDR1 is MNHNS, CDR2 SASEGT, per germline. The CDR3 loop is CASKNGLYYGYTF. The CDR3 region has the DNA TGTGCCAGCAAAAACGGGCTCTACTATGGCTACACCTTC.

This sequence joins TRBV2 and TRBJ2-2; D may be TRBD2 (5 bases). V lost 8 bases and J 3 bases, leaving 13 bases between the germline ends. CDR1 and CDR2 (germline): SNHLY, FYNNEI. The CDR3 has 14 amino acids. The CDR3 DNA reads as TGTGCCAGCCGGGGAGAATTAGACACCGGGGAGCTGTTTTTT. This sequence encodes CASRGELDTGELFF.

This clonotype was seen ten or more times. This chain uses TRBV6-1 with TRBJ1-3, with TRBD1 matching 7 bases. CDR1 is MNHNS, CDR2 SASEGT, per germline. CDR3 length: 16 residues. V lost 6 bases and J lost 0; bases outside the gene matches: 8. DNA of the CDR3: TGTGCCAGCAGCCATCAGGGGGGGAGCTCTGGAAACACCATATATTTT. This codes for CASSHQGGSSGNTIYF.

This clonotype was recorded a few times. The gene calls are TRBV7-9 and TRBJ1-4; D call uncertain. From germline, CDR1 is SEHNR and CDR2 FQNEAQ (reference sequence). Between the trimmed V and J ends, which lost 2 bases and 5 bases, there was a span of 9 bases. The CDR3 spans 14 residues. CDR3 nucleotides: TGTGCCAGCAGCTTAAAAGGGAGCAATGAAAAACTGTTTTTT. Its protein product is CASSLKGSNEKLFF.